The clone carrying this TCR beta chain was seen a handful of times. This sample was taken from a study of blood T cell repertoires in COVID-19. Overall study: The study drew acute and convalescent COVID-19 samples from the United States, Italy and Spain.

The CDR3 sequence is 15 residues long. With V trimmed by 3 bases and J by 10 bases, 12 bases remained unmatched. The germline V gene has CDR1 SNHLY and CDR2 FYNNEI. The repertoire was sequenced with immunoSEQ multiplex PCR; TCRdb's copy has only in-frame clones and lacks some. The table shows about 150,000 clones, with approximately 86% occurring only once. The rearrangement links TRBV2 to TRBJ1-1; 9 positions match TRBD1. Sequencing input: peripheral blood. This sequence was found in a woman between 65 and 79 years old with acute or convalescent COVID-19. The DNA for the CDR3 is TGTGCCAGCAGTGAGGGCGGACAGGGGCAGGTGGCAGCTTTCTTT. Its translation is CASSEGGQGQVAAFF. Full variable domain (outside the CDR3, taken from reference TRBV2 and TRBJ1-1): EPEVTQTPSHQVTQMGQEVILRCVPISNHLYFYWYRQILGQKVEFLVSFYNNEISEKSEIFDDQFSVERPDGSNFTLKIRSTKLEDSAMYFCASSEGGQGQVAAFFGQGTRLTVV.